This T cell receptor beta chain was observed in a study of blood T cell repertoires in COVID-19. Study in general: Acute and convalescent COVID-19 samples came from the United States, Italy and Spain. The cDNA or gDNA used as material had been derived from T cells, B-cell-depleted T cells, or PBMCs.

Under the authors' procedure: The assay estimated nucleated cells by amplifying reference gene primers. Profiled with immunoSEQ multiplex PCR; TCRdb holds only in-frame clones, not every one. V, J and clone size are taken as reported in that table, and D and trimming were inferred from the DNA itself. There are around 130,000 clones in the sample; less than 90% occur only once, and about 1.5% lies in the top ten. Germline lookup yields CDR1 SGHVS and CDR2 FQNEAQ. The CDR3 is made up of 17 amino acids. V lost 6 bases to trimming and J lost 6 bases; unmatched junction nucleotides: 15. This TCR was sampled from a man in his sixties with acute or convalescent COVID-19. What was sequenced was peripheral blood. The gene calls are TRBV7-8 and TRBJ2-1; 9 nucleotides agree with TRBD2. In DNA form, the CDR3 reads TGTGCCAGCAGTCTCCCCCTTAGGCGGGAGGGCCCCAATGAGCAGTTCTTC. Residues: CASSLPLRREGPNEQFF.